The next 16 T cell receptor beta chains were all read from a single sample in a study of T-cell reconstitution after alpha-beta-depleted transplantation in children. During its preparation, the TCRbeta library received unique molecular identifiers. TCRdb analysed the PCR reads with MiXCR anew, one entry per CDR3 protein. Among more than 100,000 distinct CDR3 sequences listed, about 23% were seen once. This material consisted of PBMCs, mostly from graft donor cells, taken 180 days after TCRalphabeta/CD19-depleted stem cell transplant. Receptor source: a male patient under 10 years old who had a stem cell transplant for chronic granulomatous disease, so the T cells may come from the graft donor.

The chain couples TRBV7-3 to TRBJ2-3; 15 positions match TRBD2. The ends lost 8 bases at V and 2 bases at J; junction bases unmatched: 14. The CDR3 consists of 19 residues. CDR1 and CDR2 (germline): SGHTA, FQGTGA. The CDR3 bases are TGTGCCAGCCGCTCGCGTCGGGGGACTAGCGGGGGGCCCACAGATACGCAGTATTTT. Translated, it gives CASRSRRGTSGGPTDTQYF.

In this sample, this clonotype turned up a few times. V and J are TRBV5-6 and TRBJ2-1, with 8 bases lining up with TRBD2. Trimming cost V 4 bases and J 8 bases; bases outside gene matches: 8. Germline V gene data show CDR1 as SGHDT and CDR2 as YYEEEE. This CDR3 is built from 14 residues. CDR3 amino acids: CASSLSGIGYEQFF. In DNA form, the CDR3 reads TGTGCCAGCAGCCTTAGCGGGATAGGATATGAGCAGTTCTTC.

This clonotype was counted only a few times. The J gene is TRBJ2-1, the V gene TRBV20-1, with D hard to call. Deletions cut 5 bases from V and 6 bases from J, with 8 bases between. This CDR3 contains 11 residues. CDR1 is DFQATT, CDR2 SNEGSKA, per germline (reference sequence). The CDR3 nucleotides are TGCAGTGCTGTCGGGCTCAATGAGCAGTTCTTC. Its protein product is CSAVGLNEQFF.

This clonotype was picked up many times. The chain uses TRBV2 and TRBJ2-7; D tentatively reads TRBD1 or TRBD2 (6 bases each). This CDR3 is built from 14 residues. Germline-derived CDR1 and CDR2 are SNHLY and FYNNEI. V lost 0 bases to trimming and J lost 3 bases, with 9 bases between them. CDR3 sequence: CASSEARGGYEQYF. CDR3 DNA sequence: TGTGCCAGCAGTGAAGCCAGGGGAGGCTACGAGCAGTACTTC. The full variable domain, in which reference TRBV2 and TRBJ2-7 provide the parts outside the CDR3, is EPEVTQTPSHQVTQMGQEVILRCVPISNHLYFYWYRQILGQKVEFLVSFYNNEISEKSEIFDDQFSVERPDGSNFTLKIRSTKLEDSAMYFCASSEARGGYEQYFGPGTRLTVT.

DNA for the CDR3: TGTGCCAGCAGTGATCGTCCGGGACAGGGTGATCAAGAGACCCAGTACTTC. It yields the protein CASSDRPGQGDQETQYF. The gene calls are TRBV2 and TRBJ2-5; TRBD1 agrees at 9 bases. This CDR3 spans 17 amino acids. The J segment lost 2 bases and the V segment lost 3 bases, leaving 10 bases of the junction unmatched. Per the germline V gene, CDR1 is SNHLY and CDR2 is FYNNEI.

The chain uses TRBV20-1 and TRBJ2-1; maybe TRBD2 (6 bases). Germline values: CDR1 DFQATT, CDR2 SNEGSKA (reference sequence). V lost 0 bases to trimming and J lost 8 bases, with 11 bases between them. The CDR3 covers 13 residues. In nucleotides, the CDR3 is TGCAGTGCTAGAGATCGGCGGGATTATGAGCAGTTCTTC. Its translation: CSARDRRDYEQFF.

This clonotype was recorded many times. The V call is TRBV15, the J call TRBJ1-6; 7 nucleotides match TRBD1. Germline CDR1 and CDR2: LNHNV and YYDKDF (reference sequence). The J segment lost 6 bases and the V segment lost 3 bases, leaving 5 bases of the junction unmatched. CDR3 length: 15 residues. The CDR3 DNA reads TGTGCCACCAGCAGTACGACAGGGTCTAATTCACCCCTCCACTTT. It translates to CATSSTTGSNSPLHF.

The chain's CDR3 is CASSRKKPGLAGANTQYF. CDR3 sequence (DNA): TGCGCCAGCAGCCGGAAAAAACCGGGACTAGCGGGAGCAAATACGCAGTATTTT. V is TRBV4-3 and J is TRBJ2-3; 14 positions agree with TRBD2. Germline CDR1 reads LGHNA; CDR2 reads YSLEER. Germline trimming cut 4 bases from V and 7 bases from J; bases unmatched to any gene: 13. CDR3 length equals 18 residues.

This clonotype appeared many times. V and J are TRBV20-1 and TRBJ1-3, with 8 bases fitting TRBD1. This CDR3 has 12 amino acids. In germline, CDR1 is DFQATT, CDR2 SNEGSKA (reference sequence). The CDR3 protein is CNIRGPGNTIYF. The CDR3 nucleotides are TGCAATATCAGGGGGCCTGGAAACACCATATATTTT.

This chain connects TRBV7-2 to TRBJ2-1, with 11 bases identical to TRBD2. The germline V gene encodes CDR1 SGHTA and CDR2 FQGNSA. The CDR3 sequence is 16 residues long. V was clipped by 5 bases and J by 8 bases; unmatched bases: 11. The CDR3 reads CASSPYLAGGGDEQFF. The CDR3 nucleotides are TGTGCCAGCAGCCCATACCTAGCGGGAGGAGGGGATGAGCAGTTCTTC.

V is TRBV6-6 and J is TRBJ2-7, with D perhaps given as TRBD1 or TRBD2 (5 bases each). V lost 5 bases and J lost 3, with 11 bases in between. Germline assignment: CDR1 MNHNY and CDR2 SVGAGI (reference sequence). This CDR3 is 13 amino acids long. This CDR3 reads CASSIGTGYEQYF. The DNA of the CDR3 is TGTGCCAGCAGTATAGGGACGGGCTACGAGCAGTACTTC.

This clonotype was seen repeatedly, ten times or more. This sequence joins TRBV7-2 and TRBJ1-1, with D unclear. The V end lost 1 base, the J end lost 0 bases, and 9 bases lay between the germline ends. Germline CDR1 is SGHTA and CDR2 is FQGNSA. This CDR3 has 15 amino acids. The CDR3 sequence: CASSLEAVLNTEAFF. The CDR3 nucleotides read TGTGCCAGCAGCTTAGAGGCCGTCCTGAACACTGAAGCTTTCTTT.

The chain employs TRBV5-1 and TRBJ2-3, with TRBD1 matching 7 bases. Trimming cost V 4 bases and J 2 bases; bases outside gene matches: 4. Germline V gene sequence: CDR1 SGHRS, CDR2 YFSETQ. This CDR3 is 14 amino acids long. CDR3 nucleotides: TGCGCCAGCAGCCGGGGACAGCTCACAGATACGCAGTATTTT. Residues: CASSRGQLTDTQYF.

This clonotype was found many times. The J gene is TRBJ2-6, the V gene TRBV29-1; TRBD2 aligns across 8 bases. Germline assignment: CDR1 SQVTM and CDR2 ANQGSEA. The V and J ends lost 5 bases and 0 bases, in that order; junction bases with no gene match: 9. The length of the CDR3 is 17 residues. The CDR3 DNA is TGCAGCGTTCTCCTACTAGCGGATAGCTCTGGGGCCAACGTCCTGACTTTC. Translated: CSVLLLADSSGANVLTF.

A note on this clonotype: The CDR3 end shows no conserved phenylalanine or tryptophan, and so a read error is likely. The V gene is TRBV20-1, the J gene TRBJ2-7; the match to TRBD1 covers 8 bases. Germline values: CDR1 DFQATT, CDR2 SNEGSKA (reference sequence). Trimming removed 6 bases from V and 3 bases from J; junction bases left unmatched: 4. The CDR3 totals 12 residues. The chain's CDR3 is CSASGTGYEQYL. CDR3 in DNA: TGCAGTGCCTCCGGGACAGGCTACGAGCAGTACCTC.

This clonotype was recorded once. The rearrangement joins TRBV5-1 to TRBJ2-1; 9 bases align to TRBD1. The V and J ends lost 6 bases and 3 bases, in that order; junction bases with no gene match: 4. The CDR3 loop spans 14 amino acids. Germline V gene data show CDR1 as SGHRS and CDR2 as YFSETQ. CDR3: CASIPGQGYNEQFF. The CDR3 DNA is TGCGCCAGCATCCCGGGACAGGGCTACAATGAGCAGTTCTTC.